These T cell receptor beta chains were read from a single sample in a study of blood T cells in healthy people across ages. TCRdb re-analysed the 5' RACE reads in MiXCR, keeping a single row per CDR3 protein. This table has over 1,500,000 distinct CDR3 sequences, about two fifths appearing once. Specimen: blood. The receptors were sampled from a human donor in good health. Both conserved end residues are part of each CDR3. Fields, in order: J gene, V gene, clone size, D gene, CDR3 DNA, CDR3 protein. The D gene is left open where the match is weak. Clone size is shown for a subset of rows, as once, few, many or a class of expanded clone.

j_gene: TRBJ2-5
v_gene: TRBV6-5
abundance: few
d_gene: TRBD1
CDR3nt: TGTGCCAGCATTTTTCTCGCCGGGACAGGGAGACAAGAGACCCAGTACTTC
CDR3aa: CASIFLAGTGRQETQYF

j_gene: TRBJ1-5
v_gene: TRBV4-2
abundance: few
d_gene: TRBD1
CDR3nt: TGTGCCAGCAGCCACCATGGCGGGACAGAGAATCAGCCCCAGCATTTT
CDR3aa: CASSHHGGTENQPQHF

j_gene: TRBJ2-1
v_gene: TRBV6-6
abundance: few
d_gene: .
CDR3nt: TGTGCCAGCAGTTACTTCACTAGTGGGGAGTACAATGAGCAGTTCTTC
CDR3aa: CASSYFTSGEYNEQFF

j_gene: TRBJ2-7
v_gene: TRBV27
abundance: many
d_gene: TRBD1
CDR3nt: TGTGCCAGCAGAGGGACAGGATCCTACGAGCAGTACTTC
CDR3aa: CASRGTGSYEQYF

j_gene: TRBJ1-1
v_gene: TRBV24-1
abundance: .
d_gene: .
CDR3nt: TGTGCCACCAGTGACAGCTACAGGAACACTGAAGCTTTCTTT
CDR3aa: CATSDSYRNTEAFF

j_gene: TRBJ1-4
v_gene: TRBV6-6
abundance: .
d_gene: .
CDR3nt: TGTGCCAGCGGTATCAATGAAAAACTGTTTTTT
CDR3aa: CASGINEKLFF

j_gene: TRBJ1-2
v_gene: TRBV6-1
abundance: few
d_gene: TRBD1
CDR3nt: TGTGCCAGCAGTGAATTCCAGCAGGGGGGCGGCTACACCTTC
CDR3aa: CASSEFQQGGGYTF

j_gene: TRBJ2-5
v_gene: TRBV5-1
abundance: .
d_gene: TRBD1
CDR3nt: TGCGCCAGCAGCTTTGGAGACAGGGGGCGAGGAGAGACCCAGTACTTC
CDR3aa: CASSFGDRGRGETQYF

j_gene: TRBJ1-4
v_gene: TRBV7-2
abundance: few
d_gene: .
CDR3nt: TGTGCCAGCAGCTTTCAACCCTATGAAAAACTGTTTTTT
CDR3aa: CASSFQPYEKLFF

j_gene: TRBJ2-3
v_gene: TRBV7-9
abundance: .
d_gene: TRBD2
CDR3nt: TGTGCCAGCAGCCCCCTAGCGGGGGGGCTGATTTCAGATACGCAGTATTTT
CDR3aa: CASSPLAGGLISDTQYF

j_gene: TRBJ2-3
v_gene: TRBV6-2/TRBV6-3
abundance: .
d_gene: TRBD2
CDR3nt: TGTGCCAGCAGCCCCAAGGGCGGGGGATCGGGTACGCAGTATTTT
CDR3aa: CASSPKGGGSGTQYF

j_gene: TRBJ2-4
v_gene: TRBV4-1
abundance: .
d_gene: .
CDR3nt: TGCGCCAGCAGCCAAGGCGCCCCTTTGGCCAAAAACATTCAGTACTTC
CDR3aa: CASSQGAPLAKNIQYF

j_gene: TRBJ1-6
v_gene: TRBV20-1
abundance: .
d_gene: TRBD1
CDR3nt: TGCAGTGCTAGGGAATGGGACAGCGAGGGGTCACCCCTCCACTTT
CDR3aa: CSAREWDSEGSPLHF

j_gene: TRBJ1-2
v_gene: TRBV20-1
abundance: .
d_gene: .
CDR3nt: TGCAGTGCCTCGGGGTCAGGGAAGGGAGCTAACTATGGCTACACCTTC
CDR3aa: CSASGSGKGANYGYTF

j_gene: TRBJ1-2
v_gene: TRBV20-1
abundance: .
d_gene: .
CDR3nt: TGCAGTGCTAGACTCGAGAACTATGGCTACACCTTC
CDR3aa: CSARLENYGYTF

j_gene: TRBJ2-1
v_gene: TRBV6-2/TRBV6-3
abundance: few
d_gene: .
CDR3nt: TGTGCCACAGGCCCCTACCGGGACGACAATGAGCAGTTCTTC
CDR3aa: CATGPYRDDNEQFF

j_gene: TRBJ1-4
v_gene: TRBV4-1
abundance: few
d_gene: .
CDR3nt: TGCGCCAGCAGCCAAGAAGAGAAACTGTTTTTT
CDR3aa: CASSQEEKLFF

j_gene: TRBJ1-6
v_gene: TRBV6-2/TRBV6-3
abundance: .
d_gene: TRBD1
CDR3nt: TGTGCCAGCAAAGGGGACAGGATCGTTAATTCACCCCTCCACTTT
CDR3aa: CASKGDRIVNSPLHF

j_gene: TRBJ2-5
v_gene: TRBV6-2/TRBV6-3
abundance: .
d_gene: TRBD2
CDR3nt: TGTGCCAGCAGCCTGACTAGCGGGGGGCACCAAGAGACCCAGTACTTC
CDR3aa: CASSLTSGGHQETQYF

j_gene: TRBJ2-3
v_gene: TRBV6-5
abundance: .
d_gene: .
CDR3nt: TGTGCCAGCAGGGGCAGGGGGGCGGGCACAGATACGCAGTATTTT
CDR3aa: CASRGRGAGTDTQYF

j_gene: TRBJ2-3
v_gene: TRBV7-3
abundance: few
d_gene: .
CDR3nt: TGTGCCGTTGGGGGGGCTACAGATACGCAGTATTTT
CDR3aa: CAVGGATDTQYF

j_gene: TRBJ1-2
v_gene: TRBV12-5
abundance: few
d_gene: .
CDR3nt: TGTGCTAGTGGTGCACCAGGGTATGGCTACACCTTC
CDR3aa: CASGAPGYGYTF

j_gene: TRBJ2-3
v_gene: TRBV7-2
abundance: .
d_gene: .
CDR3nt: TGTGCCAGCAGCTTAGGCCCCCAGGGGCTTGATACGCAGTATTTT
CDR3aa: CASSLGPQGLDTQYF

j_gene: TRBJ2-1
v_gene: TRBV7-2
abundance: .
d_gene: TRBD1
CDR3nt: TGTGCCAGCAGCGTACAGGGGTACAATGAGCAGTTCTTC
CDR3aa: CASSVQGYNEQFF

j_gene: TRBJ2-5
v_gene: TRBV5-1
abundance: .
d_gene: .
CDR3nt: TGCGCCAGCAGCATCAGCGGGTCAGGAGGAGAGACCCAGTACTTC
CDR3aa: CASSISGSGGETQYF

j_gene: TRBJ1-2
v_gene: TRBV12-3/TRBV12-4
abundance: .
d_gene: TRBD1
CDR3nt: TGTGCCAGCAGGATACCGGGACAGGGATCCTATGGCTACACCTTC
CDR3aa: CASRIPGQGSYGYTF

j_gene: TRBJ1-5
v_gene: TRBV20-1
abundance: few
d_gene: TRBD1
CDR3nt: TGCAGTGCTAGAGGGGACAGGGCTGATCAGCCCCAGCATTTT
CDR3aa: CSARGDRADQPQHF

j_gene: TRBJ2-4
v_gene: TRBV6-6
abundance: few
d_gene: .
CDR3nt: TGTGCCAGCAGCTTCGGCCACAGGGGAAAGACCGGGGGCATTCAGTACTTC
CDR3aa: CASSFGHRGKTGGIQYF

j_gene: TRBJ1-5
v_gene: TRBV20-1
abundance: .
d_gene: TRBD1
CDR3nt: TGCAGTGCTAGCGGACAGGTTCAGCCCCAGCATTTT
CDR3aa: CSASGQVQPQHF

j_gene: TRBJ2-7
v_gene: TRBV18
abundance: .
d_gene: .
CDR3nt: TGTGCCAGCTCACCACGGTCAGTAGGGGCTTCATACGAGCAGTACTTC
CDR3aa: CASSPRSVGASYEQYF

j_gene: TRBJ2-7
v_gene: TRBV20-1
abundance: .
d_gene: TRBD2
CDR3nt: TGCAGTGCTAGAGATAGTAGACTAGCGATTCCCTACGAGCAGTACTTC
CDR3aa: CSARDSRLAIPYEQYF

j_gene: TRBJ2-3
v_gene: TRBV4-3
abundance: .
d_gene: TRBD2
CDR3nt: TGCGCCAGCAGCCAAGATCGGGTTAGCGGGGGGGCTTATACGCAGTATTTT
CDR3aa: CASSQDRVSGGAYTQYF

j_gene: TRBJ1-2
v_gene: TRBV12-3/TRBV12-4
abundance: few
d_gene: .
CDR3nt: TGTGCCAGCACCATACAGGGCCTCTATGGCTACACCTTC
CDR3aa: CASTIQGLYGYTF

j_gene: TRBJ1-2
v_gene: TRBV29-1
abundance: .
d_gene: TRBD1
CDR3nt: TGCAGCGTTGAAGGGGGACAGGGGAATGGCTACACCTTC
CDR3aa: CSVEGGQGNGYTF

j_gene: TRBJ2-3
v_gene: TRBV2
abundance: .
d_gene: TRBD2
CDR3nt: TGTGCTACCTCCCCAGGACTAGCGGCAGATACGCAGTATTTT
CDR3aa: CATSPGLAADTQYF

j_gene: TRBJ2-1
v_gene: TRBV2
abundance: .
d_gene: .
CDR3nt: TGTGCCAGCAGTACACCGTATTCAACCTACAATGAGCAGTTCTTC
CDR3aa: CASSTPYSTYNEQFF

j_gene: TRBJ2-7
v_gene: TRBV19
abundance: .
d_gene: .
CDR3nt: TGTGCCAGTAGCCCCCTCCTTCAGGGACCGACCTACGAGCAGTACTTC
CDR3aa: CASSPLLQGPTYEQYF

j_gene: TRBJ1-2
v_gene: TRBV3-1
abundance: .
d_gene: TRBD1
CDR3nt: TGTGCCAGCAGCCAAGGGGGACAGGGGGCCGGCTGCACCTTC
CDR3aa: CASSQGGQGAGCTF

j_gene: TRBJ2-1
v_gene: TRBV25-1
abundance: few
d_gene: .
CDR3nt: TGTGCCAGCAGTGATCACAGCTATCGAGAGCAGTTCTTC
CDR3aa: CASSDHSYREQFF

j_gene: TRBJ2-3
v_gene: TRBV20-1
abundance: .
d_gene: TRBD2
CDR3nt: TGCAGTGCTCAGGACCGACTAGCATTTGTAGATACGCAGTATTTT
CDR3aa: CSAQDRLAFVDTQYF

j_gene: TRBJ2-1
v_gene: TRBV5-1
abundance: .
d_gene: .
CDR3nt: TGCGCCAGCAGCCGCGGTCAGGGGGGCCCCCATGGGCAGTTCTTC
CDR3aa: CASSRGQGGPHGQFF

j_gene: TRBJ2-2
v_gene: TRBV2
abundance: once
d_gene: .
CDR3nt: TGTGCCAGCAACAATTACGGGGAGCTGTTTTTT
CDR3aa: CASNNYGELFF

j_gene: TRBJ2-6
v_gene: TRBV7-9
abundance: .
d_gene: .
CDR3nt: TGTGCCAGCAGCTCGTTGACAGGTTCGGCTATATCTGGGGCCAACGTCCTGACTTTC
CDR3aa: CASSSLTGSAISGANVLTF

j_gene: TRBJ1-5
v_gene: TRBV6-2/TRBV6-3
abundance: .
d_gene: TRBD1
CDR3nt: TGTGCCAGCAATTCTATCGAGGGACAGGGAATTCAGCCCCAGCATTTT
CDR3aa: CASNSIEGQGIQPQHF

j_gene: TRBJ1-4
v_gene: TRBV12-3/TRBV12-4
abundance: .
d_gene: .
CDR3nt: TGTGCCAGCAGCACCGAGGGGAGGATGGGTGAAAAACTGTTTTTT
CDR3aa: CASSTEGRMGEKLFF